The rows below give T cell receptor beta chains drawn from one sample of a study of cytomegalovirus exposure and HLA in healthy donors. Repertoires were generated with immunoSEQ multiplex PCR, while TCRdb's copy carries only in-frame clones and drops some. The sample contains 250,000 to 350,000 clones, approximately 88% of which appear only once. Specimen: PBMCs. Source of these receptors: a woman aged 18-29 years in good health and CMV-seronegative. Both conserved end residues are part of each CDR3. Fields, in order: J gene, V gene, D gene, CDR3 protein. A D gene is named only where the DNA matches it firmly.

TRBJ2-1	TRBV27	.	CASSIVGVYNEQFF
TRBJ2-7	TRBV7-2	.	CASSLEAGYEQYF
TRBJ1-2	TRBV19	.	CASSVQNYGYTF
TRBJ2-7	TRBV27	.	CASSFLGSSYEQYF
TRBJ2-7	TRBV9	TRBD1	CASSAGTAPFYEQYF
TRBJ2-7	TRBV28	.	CASSLVSGHYEQYF
TRBJ2-7	TRBV15	.	CATSRDLHSRQKIREQYF
TRBJ2-2	TRBV30	.	CAWSLPGWTGELFF
TRBJ2-2	TRBV6-1	.	CASMRGIGGELFF
TRBJ1-1	TRBV6-5	.	CASSYSRAGDTEAFF
TRBJ2-7	TRBV27	TRBD1	CASSLRGLGSYEQYF
TRBJ1-1	TRBV28	.	CASSFPMNTEAFF
TRBJ2-7	TRBV4-2	.	CASSQPSATSTYEQYF
TRBJ2-5	TRBV4-1	.	CASSQVGGNIAETQYF
TRBJ2-3	TRBV5-1	TRBD1	CASSLGGQGTQYF
TRBJ2-5	TRBV15	TRBD1	CATSRQGDRGLETQYF
TRBJ1-1	TRBV5-4	TRBD1	CASSATRGLRTEAFF
TRBJ1-1	TRBV5-6	TRBD1	CASSFLPDRGYPEAFF
TRBJ2-2	TRBV30	.	CAWSDGYTGELFF
TRBJ2-7	TRBV6-5	TRBD1	CASSRQGAQGYEQYF
TRBJ1-1	TRBV4-1	.	CASSQGLAWNTEAFF
TRBJ1-1	TRBV9	.	CASSVSNGGNTEAFF
TRBJ1-1	TRBV28	.	CASSPVGLIWRDTEAFF
TRBJ2-7	TRBV5-4	TRBD1	CASSLAGTVSYEQYF
TRBJ2-7	TRBV7-6	.	CASSLVGGARTGFYEQYF
TRBJ2-7	TRBV10-3	.	CAISQGPYEQYF
TRBJ2-7	TRBV7-2	TRBD2	CASSPWGSGREQYF
TRBJ2-7	TRBV27	.	CASSRTLTGNRPREQYF
TRBJ2-5	TRBV7-2	.	CASSIRTRAAETQYF
TRBJ2-3	TRBV6-1	TRBD2	CASSEWGEGRDTQYF
TRBJ2-4	TRBV2	.	CASISGVAKNIQYF
TRBJ2-7	TRBV5-1	TRBD2	CASSLASGGGSYEQYF
TRBJ2-7	TRBV7-2	TRBD2	CASSPRTSGSGLYEQYF
TRBJ2-3	TRBV4-2	.	CASSQTSTDTQYF
TRBJ1-1	TRBV5-1	.	CASSWPGEGEAFF
TRBJ2-4	TRBV25-1	.	CASSGQGNIQYF
TRBJ2-3	TRBV28	.	CASSLANLEDTQYF
TRBJ1-4	TRBV2	.	CASTEGEVANEKLFF
TRBJ2-7	TRBV7-6	TRBD1	CATALVATGLVEQYF
TRBJ2-7	TRBV7-3	.	CASSFGPLDEQYF
TRBJ2-2	TRBV9	.	CASSVDPIHTGELFF
TRBJ2-5	TRBV27	.	CASSELTGSETQYF
TRBJ2-5	TRBV11-2	.	CASSRRGETQYF
TRBJ2-7	TRBV5-4	TRBD2	CASSSYSGRALGTYEQYF
TRBJ2-1	TRBV6-1	.	CATWDSTYNEQFF
TRBJ1-2	TRBV5-1	TRBD1	CASTMTGTGSGYTF
TRBJ2-2	TRBV6-5	.	CASSPFRGTGELFF
TRBJ2-3	TRBV28	TRBD2	CASSSWTSGGTDTQYF
TRBJ2-5	TRBV28	.	CASSFRRVQETQYF
TRBJ2-3	TRBV6-5	TRBD2	CASSYSSGSYTDTQYF
TRBJ1-4	TRBV10-3	TRBD1	CAISEVPGQGRGEKLFF
TRBJ2-2	TRBV5-1	TRBD2	CASSTGSSGRTGELFF
TRBJ1-5	TRBV5-1	TRBD1	CASSQTTGGNQPQHF
TRBJ2-3	TRBV15	TRBD2	CATSRDPPIAGEVDTQYF
TRBJ2-2	TRBV10-3	.	CAINRETDGELFF
TRBJ1-1	TRBV19	.	CASTNKGVTGTEAFF
TRBJ1-1	TRBV5-6	TRBD1	CASSPKGAQLNTEAFF